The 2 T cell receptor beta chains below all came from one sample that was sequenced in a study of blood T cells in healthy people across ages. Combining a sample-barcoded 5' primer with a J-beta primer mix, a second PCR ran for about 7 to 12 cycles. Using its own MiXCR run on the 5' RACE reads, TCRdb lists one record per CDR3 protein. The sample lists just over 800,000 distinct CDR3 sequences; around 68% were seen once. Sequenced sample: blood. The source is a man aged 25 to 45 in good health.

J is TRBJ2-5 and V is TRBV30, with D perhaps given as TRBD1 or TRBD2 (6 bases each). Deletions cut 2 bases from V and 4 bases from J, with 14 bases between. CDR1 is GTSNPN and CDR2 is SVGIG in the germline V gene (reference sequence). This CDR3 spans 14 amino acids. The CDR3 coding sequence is TGTGCCTGGAGTCTCCTACAGGGAGGAGAGACCCAGTACTTC. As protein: CAWSLLQGGETQYF.

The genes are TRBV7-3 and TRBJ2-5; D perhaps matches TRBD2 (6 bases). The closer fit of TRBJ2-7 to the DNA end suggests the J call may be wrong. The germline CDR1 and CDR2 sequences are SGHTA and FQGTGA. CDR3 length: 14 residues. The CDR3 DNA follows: TGTGCCAGCAGCCCTTTTAGGGAGGCTCACGAGCAGTACTTC. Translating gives CASSPFREAHEQYF.